This T cell receptor beta chain is from a study of CD8 T cells in Susac syndrome. Random hexamers were used to reverse transcribe 0.5 to 1 ug of RNA. An immunoSEQ multiplex PCR generated amplified TCR beta CDR3 products spanning 54 Vbeta and 13 Jbeta. TCRdb reanalysed the immunoSEQ multiplex PCR reads using MiXCR and keeps one entry per CDR3 protein. The table records approximately 270,000 distinct CDR3 sequences, around 93% of them present only once. The source material was CD4+ T cells from PBMCs. The receptor was isolated from a human donor with multiple sclerosis.

CDR3 DNA: TGTGCCAGCAGTGACCCCCCGACAGGGGGTGTGGAGACCCAGTACTTC. Its protein product is CASSDPPTGGVETQYF. The V and J genes are TRBV28 and TRBJ2-5, with 9 bases matching TRBD1. In germline, CDR1 is MDHEN, CDR2 SYDVKM. The CDR3 contains 16 residues. The trim removed 5 bases at V and 5 bases at J, leaving 12 bases unmatched.